This T cell receptor beta chain was recovered during a study of technical replicates of blood from four donors. Germline V gene sequence: CDR1 SGHNT, CDR2 YYREEE (reference sequence). The junction had 4 bases not matched to a gene; V was cut back by 3 bases and J by 2 bases. CDR3 length: 16 amino acids. The data were produced by immunoSEQ multiplex PCR, yet TCRdb's version contains in-frame clones alone and is incomplete. The sample shows approximately 70,000 clones, around 96% of them seen only once. V gene TRBV5-4 combines with J gene TRBJ2-7; 14 positions match TRBD2. The sequenced sample was T cells isolated from PBMCs. This TCR came from a human donor in good health. CDR3 sequence (DNA): TGTGCCAGCAGCTCCCCGGGACTAGCGGGGGCCTACGAGCAGTACTTC. Residues: CASSSPGLAGAYEQYF.